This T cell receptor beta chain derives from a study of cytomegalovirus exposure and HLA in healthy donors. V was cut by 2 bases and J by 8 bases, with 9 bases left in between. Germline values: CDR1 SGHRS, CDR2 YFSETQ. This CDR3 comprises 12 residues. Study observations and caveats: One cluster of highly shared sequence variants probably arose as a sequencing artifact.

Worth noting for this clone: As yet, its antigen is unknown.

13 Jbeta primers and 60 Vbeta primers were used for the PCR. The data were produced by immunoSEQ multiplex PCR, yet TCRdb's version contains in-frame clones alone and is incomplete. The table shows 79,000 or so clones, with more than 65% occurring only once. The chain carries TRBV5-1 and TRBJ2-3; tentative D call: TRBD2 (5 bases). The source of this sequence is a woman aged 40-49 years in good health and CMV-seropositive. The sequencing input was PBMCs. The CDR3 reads CASSFLEGTQYF. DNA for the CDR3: TGCGCCAGCAGCTTCCTTGAGGGTACGCAGTATTTT.